This entry concerns a single T cell receptor beta chain. The data originate from a study of blood T cell repertoires in COVID-19. Profiling relied on immunoSEQ multiplex PCR, and the TCRdb table lists in-frame clones only, not all of them. This table holds roughly 200,000 clones, about 82% found once. The sequenced sample consisted of PBMCs or T cells enriched from blood (not recorded which). The TCR was taken from a man aged 35 to 55 with acute COVID-19.

CDR3 in amino acids: CASRSGTAFGEQYF. The CDR3 DNA reads as TGTGCCAGCAGGTCCGGGACAGCCTTTGGCGAGCAGTACTTC. J is TRBJ2-7 and V is TRBV6-5, with TRBD1 identical over 7 bases. The V and J ends lost 6 bases and 6 bases, in that order; junction bases with no gene match: 11. The CDR3 totals 14 residues. Looked up from germline, CDR1 is MNHEY and CDR2 is SVGAGI.